Listed below are T cell receptor beta chains from one sample, sequenced in a study of blood T cell repertoires in COVID-19. Some clones are missing from TCRdb's copy, which holds only in-frame ones; the method was immunoSEQ multiplex PCR. The table lists about 160,000 clones, just over 90% of them singletons, with approximately 2.4% in the top ten. The source material was peripheral blood. The receptors stem from a man between 18 and 29 years old with acute or convalescent COVID-19. Each CDR3 is given with its conserved first and last residue. A D gene is named only where the DNA matches it firmly. Not all rows give a size; the values are once, few, many and, for expanded clones, a class.

>.|TRBV6-5|.|TRBJ1-1
TGTGCCAGCAGTCACAGGACAGTACCGAACACTGAAGCTTTCTTT
CASSHRTVPNTEAFF
>TRBD1|TRBV27|.|TRBJ1-1
TGTGCCAGCAGTTTAGGACAGGGATCTGAAGCTTTCTTT
CASSLGQGSEAFF
>.|TRBV6-5|.|TRBJ2-2
TGTGCCAGCACGGCGGGACTCCAGAACACCGGGGAGCTGTTTTTT
CASTAGLQNTGELFF
>.|TRBV21-1|.|TRBJ2-7
TGTGCCAGCAGCAAAGGTGGCAGCCCCCAGGGGCAGTACTTC
CASSKGGSPQGQYF
>TRBD1|TRBV30|.|TRBJ1-1
TGTGCCTTCAGTGACAGGGGGGACACTGAAGCTTTCTTT
CAFSDRGDTEAFF
>TRBD1|TRBV4-2|.|TRBJ1-4
TGTGCCAGCACCCTGGACAGGGGTAATGAAAAACTGTTTTTT
CASTLDRGNEKLFF
>.|TRBV5-1|.|TRBJ1-1
TGCGCCAGCAGCCTGGACAGCTCGAACACTGAAGCTTTCTTT
CASSLDSSNTEAFF
>.|TRBV19|.|TRBJ1-1
TGTGCCAGTAGTGGGGGACATCCGAACACTGAAGCTTTCTTT
CASSGGHPNTEAFF
>TRBD2|TRBV10-2|.|TRBJ2-7
TGCGCCACCACCGGGCGGGGGGCCTCAAAGGTATCCTACGAGCAGTACTTC
CATTGRGASKVSYEQYF
>TRBD1|TRBV18|once|TRBJ1-5
TGTGCCAGCTCGCTCGGGACAGGGGACCAGCCCCAGCATTTT
CASSLGTGDQPQHF
>.|TRBV10-3|.|TRBJ1-1
TGTGCCCTCAGCAGGGGTGACACTGAAGCTTTCTTT
CALSRGDTEAFF
>TRBD1|TRBV7-9|.|TRBJ1-2
TGTGCCAGCAGCTCCGGGACAGGGCCTGGCTACACCTTC
CASSSGTGPGYTF
>.|TRBV19|.|TRBJ1-4
TGTGCCAGTAGTTATGGACAGAAGGCAACTAATGAAAAACTGTTTTTT
CASSYGQKATNEKLFF
>TRBD2|TRBV7-6|.|TRBJ2-2
TGTGCCAGCAGCCCCGGACTAGCGGGGAACACCGGGGAGCTGTTTTTT
CASSPGLAGNTGELFF
>TRBD1|TRBV11-2|once|TRBJ1-6
TGTGCCAGCAGCTTCGACCGGGACAGGGACTCACCCCTCCACTTT
CASSFDRDRDSPLHF
>.|TRBV27|.|TRBJ1-2
TGTGCCAGCAGTTTCGGGGCTAACTATGGCTACACCTTC
CASSFGANYGYTF
>TRBD1|TRBV7-9|.|TRBJ1-4
TGTGCCAGCAGCCAAGAGACAGGGTTACTGTTTTTT
CASSQETGLLFF
>.|TRBV11-2|.|TRBJ1-3
TGTGCCAGCAGCTTATCTGAGCGCCTGAGCTCTGGAAACACCATATATTTT
CASSLSERLSSGNTIYF
>TRBD2|TRBV7-9|once|TRBJ2-1
TGTGCCAGCAGTCGTATTACTAGCGGGAGGTCCTACAATGAGCAGTTCTTC
CASSRITSGRSYNEQFF
>.|TRBV6-2/TRBV6-3|.|TRBJ1-1
TGTGCCAGCAGTAACTTGCTACAGGTCATGAACACTGAAGCTTTCTTT
CASSNLLQVMNTEAFF
>TRBD1|TRBV6-2/TRBV6-3|.|TRBJ1-2
TGTGCCAGCCGTTGGACAGGGGCCAACTATGGCTACACCTTC
CASRWTGANYGYTF
>TRBD1|TRBV4-2|.|TRBJ1-1
TGTGCCAGCAGCCCGGGACAGGAGAACACTGAAGCTTTCTTT
CASSPGQENTEAFF
>.|TRBV19|.|TRBJ2-3
TGTGCCAGTAGTATAGAAAGTTTGACAGGGAGGTCGACAGATACGCAGTATTTT
CASSIESLTGRSTDTQYF
>.|TRBV5-1|.|TRBJ2-7
TGCGCCAGTTCGACAGGAGACTCCTACGAGCAGTACTTC
CASSTGDSYEQYF
>.|TRBV5-1|.|TRBJ2-1
TGCGCCAGCAGCTTGACGTACCGACGGGACAACAGCTACAATGAGCAGTTCTTC
CASSLTYRRDNSYNEQFF
>.|TRBV7-2|.|TRBJ2-7
TGTGCCAGCAGCTTTAGTGTCGCATACTACGAGCAGTACTTC
CASSFSVAYYEQYF
>.|TRBV29-1|.|TRBJ1-5
TGCAGCGTTGTCACAGATAGCAATCAGCCCCAGCATTTT
CSVVTDSNQPQHF
>.|TRBV3-1/TRBV3-2|.|TRBJ1-1
TGTGCCAGCAGCCAGAACAGGGAGACTGAAGCTTTCTTT
CASSQNRETEAFF
>TRBD1|TRBV5-6|.|TRBJ1-4
TGTGCCAGCAGCTTGACAGGGGTGGCTAATGAAAAACTGTTTTTT
CASSLTGVANEKLFF
>.|TRBV7-8|.|TRBJ2-6
TGTGCCAGCCCCCATAAAGGGGTTGGGGCCAACGTCCTGACTTTC
CASPHKGVGANVLTF
>.|TRBV29-1|.|TRBJ1-5
TGCAGCGTTCTTCCTTCACCTCAGGGGAGCCCCCAGCATTTT
CSVLPSPQGSPQHF
>.|TRBV2|.|TRBJ2-3
TGTGCCAGCAGTGCTGAGACACGAGATACGCAGTATTTT
CASSAETRDTQYF
>TRBD1|TRBV4-2|.|TRBJ1-5
TGTGCCAGCAGCCAAGAGACAGGGTGGGTTGACAATCAGCCCCAGCATTTT
CASSQETGWVDNQPQHF
>.|TRBV7-8|.|TRBJ2-3
TGTGCCAGCAGCTCGGGCACAGATACGCAGTATTTT
CASSSGTDTQYF
>TRBD2|TRBV9|.|TRBJ2-2
TGTGCCAGCAGCGTCAGCGGGGGTAACGGGGCCGGGGAGCTGTTTTTT
CASSVSGGNGAGELFF
>.|TRBV19|.|TRBJ1-1
TGTGCCAGTACCCTAGGGGGGGTAGGGACTGAAGCTTTCTTT
CASTLGGVGTEAFF
>TRBD1|TRBV19|.|TRBJ1-6
TGTGCCAGTACCCCAGGGGGCACGCTAGGAAAGAGCTCCTATAATTCACCCCTCCACTTT
CASTPGGTLGKSSYNSPLHF
>.|TRBV5-1|.|TRBJ2-1
TGCGCCAGCAGACATAGCGGTGGAGGATTCAATGAGCAGTTCTTC
CASRHSGGGFNEQFF
>TRBD2|TRBV6-6|once|TRBJ2-3
TGTGCCAGCAGCCGAAGGGGACTAGCGGGGGGAATGAGCACAGATACGCAGTATTTT
CASSRRGLAGGMSTDTQYF
>TRBD1|TRBV19|.|TRBJ1-1
TGTGCCAGTACCCTGGGACAGTACACTGAAGCTTTCTTT
CASTLGQYTEAFF
>TRBD1|TRBV2|.|TRBJ1-2
TGTGCCAGCAGCACCACCGGGACAGGGAGAAATGGCTACACCTTC
CASSTTGTGRNGYTF
>TRBD2|TRBV13|.|TRBJ2-7
TGTGCCAGCAGCTCCCGACTAGCGGGAGACAACGAGCAGTACTTC
CASSSRLAGDNEQYF
>.|TRBV19|.|TRBJ1-1
TGTGCCAGTAGCCGCCGGGACATCTCCATGAACACTGAAGCTTTCTTT
CASSRRDISMNTEAFF
>TRBD1|TRBV2|once|TRBJ2-7
TGTGCCAGCGTCGGGACAGGGGCCCTAGCGGACCCCTACGAGCAGTACTTC
CASVGTGALADPYEQYF
>.|TRBV21-1|.|TRBJ2-2
TGTGCCAGCAGCAGGGATAGAGGAGCGGCTCTGGGAGGCGGGGAGCTGTTTTTT
CASSRDRGAALGGGELFF
>TRBD1|TRBV5-1|.|TRBJ1-2
TGCGCCAGCAGCTTGAGACAGGGGGGCTATGGCTACACCTTC
CASSLRQGGYGYTF
>.|TRBV6-6|.|TRBJ1-5
TGTGCCAGCAGCCGAAGACAGTTTGGTTTAGGAAATCAGCCCCAGCATTTT
CASSRRQFGLGNQPQHF
>TRBD1|TRBV27|.|TRBJ2-7
TGTGCCAGCAGCCGGGACAGGGACAGAGACGAGCAGTACTTC
CASSRDRDRDEQYF
>.|TRBV6-1|.|TRBJ1-1
TGTGCCAGCAGCCAGGGGTGGACTGAAGCTTTCTTT
CASSQGWTEAFF
>.|TRBV3-1/TRBV3-2|.|TRBJ2-2
TGTGCCAGCAGCTTAATCCCCTCCTTCGGAGGGACCGGGGAGCTGTTTTTT
CASSLIPSFGGTGELFF
>TRBD1|TRBV19|.|TRBJ2-3
TGTGCCAGTAGTCTTGTGACAGGGGCCCCTAGCACAGATACGCAGTATTTT
CASSLVTGAPSTDTQYF
>.|TRBV15|.|TRBJ1-3
TGTGCCACCAGCAGAGTACCACAGGTTCGCTCTGGAAACACCATATATTTT
CATSRVPQVRSGNTIYF
>.|TRBV25-1|few|TRBJ1-2
TGTGCCAGCAGTGACAGGGGCGGATCTTATGGCTACACCTTC
CASSDRGGSYGYTF
>TRBD2|TRBV9|few|TRBJ2-1
TGTGCCAGCAGCCGAGAAGCGGGGGCCTCGGAGCAGTTCTTC
CASSREAGASEQFF
>.|TRBV5-1|once|TRBJ2-2
TGCGCCAGCAGCTTCCAGGCAAACGGGGAGCTGTTTTTT
CASSFQANGELFF
>TRBD2|TRBV30|.|TRBJ2-1
TGTGCCTGGGCTGAAGGACTAGCGGTCTACAATGAGCAGTTCTTC
CAWAEGLAVYNEQFF
>TRBD1|TRBV25-1|.|TRBJ2-1
TGTGCCAGCAGGGGACAGGGGACGAACAATGAGCAGTTCTTC
CASRGQGTNNEQFF
>TRBD1|TRBV27|.|TRBJ1-2
TGTGCCAGCACCCTAAGGGGACAGGGACATCCCCATCTATTCGGCTACACCTTC
CASTLRGQGHPHLFGYTF
>TRBD2|TRBV14|.|TRBJ2-1
TGTGCCAGCAGCCAAAACCCTAAGCGGGATTCCCCATTACCCTTCTCCTACAATGAGCAGTTCTTC
CASSQNPKRDSPLPFSYNEQFF
>.|TRBV7-2|.|TRBJ1-2
TGTGCCAGCAGCTTATATCAGGGAACCGACTATGGCTACACCTTC
CASSLYQGTDYGYTF